Sequencing of this T cell receptor (beta chain) was carried out in a study of cytomegalovirus exposure and HLA in healthy donors. The CDR3 runs to 15 residues. Germline loops: CDR1 MRHNA, CDR2 SNTAGT. Germline trimming cut 3 bases from V and 2 bases from J; bases unmatched to any gene: 7. Use of 60 Vbeta and 13 Jbeta primers characterized the PCR. Sequencing was performed with immunoSEQ multiplex PCR; in TCRdb, only in-frame clones are kept and a portion is missing. The sample includes about 160,000 clones, roughly 83% of them seen just once. The sequenced sample consisted of PBMCs. The rearrangement joins TRBV6-4 to TRBJ2-7; TRBD2 matches at 7 bases. This receptor was identified in a young woman in good health and CMV-seronegative. CDR3 sequence: CASSDRTSPPYEQYF. Here the CDR3 DNA reads TGTGCCAGCAGTGATCGGACTAGTCCACCCTACGAGCAGTACTTC.